These 23 T cell receptor beta chains originate from one sample sequenced in a study of vaccination effects on CD4 cells after COVID-19 (dated by TCRdb to the early 2020s). The ViraFEST assay stimulated PBMC with viral peptide pools and then used TCR sequencing to identify antigen-specific CD4+ T cell clonotypes by expansion. After about 9 days of culture, CD4+ T cells were isolated with the EasySep CD4+ T cell isolation kit. Two doses of either the BNT162b2 or the mRNA-1273 mRNA SARS-CoV-2 vaccine were administered to participants. To prepare the library, the immunoSEQ multiplex PCR assay was applied. TCRdb stores this immuneACCESS table with in-frame sequences only. Part of the clones is absent; in the studies checked, under half of the shortfall reflects unresolved V genes, and no reason is known for the rest. This sample comprises around 81,000 clones, under 85% of them detected only once. The ten largest clones add up to about 1% of the sample.

These TCRs' antigens remain unknown. The sequencing used CD4+ T cells from PBMCs cultured with HCoV-OC43 spike peptides, collected after COVID-19 vaccination. The meaning of the sample's cell subset or site label: HCoV-OC43 spike overlapping peptide pool stimulation. Receptors were obtained from a human donor who received a COVID-19 vaccine.

The rearrangement joins TRBV29-1 to TRBJ2-4; 12 nucleotides align to TRBD1. The CDR3 has 17 residues. The J segment lost 6 bases and the V segment lost 0 bases, leaving 9 bases of the junction unmatched. Germline CDR1 SQVTM, CDR2 ANQGSEA. DNA of the CDR3: TGCAGCGTTGAAGAGGCCTGGGACAGGGGGCCCACAAACATTCAGTACTTC. Its translation: CSVEEAWDRGPTNIQYF.

This clone appeared a single time. V usage is TRBV18 and J usage is TRBJ1-1; TRBD1 is a possible D gene (6 bases). Trimming removed 6 bases from V and 3 bases from J, with 11 bases in between. The CDR3 has 13 residues. The germline V gene has CDR1 KGHSH and CDR2 LQKENI. In DNA, the CDR3 is TGTGCCAGCTCGGGGGGCGCGGACACTGAAGCTTTCTTT. This codes for CASSGGADTEAFF.

The chain joins TRBV5-1 to TRBJ2-1; 7 nucleotides match TRBD1. The germline gives CDR1 SGHRS, CDR2 YFSETQ. The V and J ends lost 4 bases and 9 bases, in that order; junction bases with no gene match: 10. The CDR3 covers 14 residues. The CDR3 bases are TGCGCCAGCAGCCTCCTACGACAGGGCGGTGAGCAGTTCTTC. Its translation is CASSLLRQGGEQFF.

The genes are TRBV14 and TRBJ1-1; 9 nucleotides match TRBD1. Germline lookup yields CDR1 SGHDN and CDR2 FVKESK. After removal of 1 base from V and 1 base from J, the junction contained 4 bases not matched to a gene. There are 16 residues in the CDR3. The CDR3 nucleotides are TGTGCCAGCAGCCAAGGAACAGGGGGCTCGAACACTGAAGCTTTCTTT. Protein sequence: CASSQGTGGSNTEAFF.

V gene TRBV11-3 combines with J gene TRBJ2-2; maybe TRBD2 (5 bases). The CDR3 sequence is 17 residues long. CDR1 and CDR2 from the germline V gene are SGHNT and YENEEA. Trimming cost V 5 bases and J 0 bases, with 16 bases left between them. The DNA for the CDR3 is TGTGCCAGCAGCCGGAGTGTTGGGAGCGCGAACACCGGGGAGCTGTTTTTT. The encoded protein is CASSRSVGSANTGELFF.

The V call is TRBV5-1, the J call TRBJ2-5; possibly TRBD2 for D (6 bases). Germline CDR1 is SGHRS and CDR2 is YFSETQ. CDR3 length: 14 amino acids. V gave up 0 bases and J gave up 2 bases, with 8 bases separating them. The CDR3 nucleotides read TGCGCCAGCAGCTTGGATGGGGGGCAAGAGACCCAGTACTTC. Its protein product is CASSLDGGQETQYF.

This clone was seen once. This chain joins TRBV28 and TRBJ1-1; 7 bases map to TRBD1. There are 14 residues in the CDR3. With V trimmed by 6 bases and J by 3 bases, 7 bases remained unmatched. Germline CDR1 MDHEN, CDR2 SYDVKM. This chain's CDR3 is CASSFQGGHTEAFF. The CDR3 nucleotides are TGTGCCAGCAGCTTTCAGGGGGGCCACACTGAAGCTTTCTTT.

The V gene is TRBV18, the J gene TRBJ1-5, with 10 bases identical to TRBD1. Germline V gene lookup returns CDR1 KGHSH and CDR2 LQKENI. This CDR3 is 16 amino acids long. V shed 5 bases, J shed 2 bases, and the junction held 6 bases outside the gene matches. In DNA, the CDR3 is TGTGCCAGCTCATTGGGGACAGGGGCCGGCAATCAGCCCCAGCATTTT. It encodes CASSLGTGAGNQPQHF.

This chain uses TRBV2 with TRBJ1-5; weak D call: TRBD1 (6 bases). This CDR3 has 14 residues. V lost 3 bases and J lost 4, with 10 bases in between. Germline lookup yields CDR1 SNHLY and CDR2 FYNNEI. The CDR3 DNA is TGTGCCAGCAGTGAGCGGACAGAAAATCAGCCCCAGCATTTT. This translates into CASSERTENQPQHF.

CDR3 DNA sequence: TGTGCCATCAGTGAGTCTCAGGAACAGCCCCAGCATTTT. Translated: CAISESQEQPQHF. This sequence joins TRBV10-3 and TRBJ1-5, with D unclear. The CDR3 has 13 amino acids. The V end was cut by 0 bases, the J end by 7 bases, with 7 bases between. Germline V gene sequence: CDR1 ENHRY, CDR2 SYGVKD.

The gene calls are TRBV4-1 and TRBJ2-5, with TRBD2 matching over 9 bases. In germline, CDR1 is MGHRA, CDR2 YSYEKL. J was trimmed by 5 bases and V by 4 bases; bases with no gene match: 20. The CDR3 loop spans 19 amino acids. CDR3 nucleotides: TGCGCCAGCAGCCCCTCGATCTTCTCCGGGCTAGCGGGGCGGGAGACCCAGTACTTC. This translates into CASSPSIFSGLAGRETQYF.

The chain is built from TRBV9 and TRBJ2-1; TRBD2 aligns across 13 bases. Trimming took 2 bases from V and 3 from J; bases not matched to a gene: 8. CDR1 SGDLS and CDR2 YYNGEE come from the germline V gene. This CDR3 has 18 residues. The CDR3 region is CASSVAPWTSGGYNEQFF. For the CDR3, the DNA is TGTGCCAGCAGCGTCGCTCCTTGGACTAGCGGGGGCTACAATGAGCAGTTCTTC.

The chain recombines TRBV3-1 (or the pseudogene TRBV3-2) with TRBJ2-5; D possibly corresponds to TRBD2 (5 bases). With 3 bases removed from V and 6 bases from J, the gap between germline ends came to 17 bases. The CDR3 extends over 15 amino acids. CDR1 is LGHDT, CDR2 YNNKEL, per germline (reference sequence). CDR3 nucleotides: TGTGCCAGCAGCCAGGGGATACCCGGGATGCAGACCCAGTACTTC. Protein sequence: CASSQGIPGMQTQYF.

The chain joins TRBV5-1 to TRBJ2-5, with D tentatively TRBD1 (5 bases). CDR3 length: 14 residues. V lost 4 bases, J lost 2 bases, and 12 bases lay in between. CDR1 is SGHRS and CDR2 is YFSETQ in the germline V gene. The chain's CDR3 is CASSRDSEQETQYF. Here the CDR3 DNA reads TGCGCCAGCAGCCGTGACAGTGAACAAGAGACCCAGTACTTC.

The genes are TRBV5-1 and TRBJ1-1, with a weak D call TRBD1 (5 bases). The CDR3 sequence is 15 residues long. V was trimmed by 5 bases and J by 4 bases, leaving 18 bases between them. In germline, CDR1 is SGHRS, CDR2 YFSETQ. The CDR3 loop is CASSISFGQGTEAFF. For the CDR3, the DNA is TGCGCCAGCAGTATCAGCTTCGGTCAGGGCACTGAAGCTTTCTTT.

This chain connects TRBV6-1 to TRBJ1-5; D unresolved. V was shortened by 3 bases and J by 7 bases, with 10 bases between the two germline ends. This CDR3 comprises 13 residues. Germline CDR1 and CDR2: MNHNS and SASEGT. The CDR3 loop is CASSELARQPQHF. The CDR3 DNA is TGTGCCAGCAGTGAGCTTGCCCGGCAGCCCCAGCATTTT.

The chain links TRBV28 to TRBJ1-1; the D is unclear. Trimming shortened V by 2 bases and J by 4 bases, and 14 bases separated the two germline ends. The CDR3 sequence is 15 residues long. Germline lookup yields CDR1 MDHEN and CDR2 SYDVKM. The CDR3 loop reads CASSLSPRTGTEAFF. In DNA, the CDR3 is TGTGCCAGCAGTTTAAGCCCCCGTACGGGCACTGAAGCTTTCTTT.

The chain couples TRBV12-3 or TRBV12-4 to TRBJ2-3; a weak D match, TRBD2 (6 bases). V was trimmed by 3 bases and J by 6 bases, leaving 10 bases between them. This CDR3 comprises 13 residues. CDR3 DNA sequence: TGTGCCAGCAGTTTTAACCGGGAGGATACGCAGTATTTT. The encoded protein is CASSFNREDTQYF.

V is TRBV24-1 and J is TRBJ2-3, with D hard to call. V lost 4 bases, J lost 5 bases, and 15 bases lay in between. CDR3 size: 15 residues. The germline gives CDR1 KGHDR, CDR2 SFDVKD. DNA of the CDR3: TGTGCCACCAGTGACCGGACGGGTTCGGGAGATACGCAGTATTTT. It translates to CATSDRTGSGDTQYF.

This sequence joins TRBV19 and TRBJ2-6; D is ambiguous. CDR1 and CDR2 (germline): LNHDA, SQIVND (reference sequence). The CDR3 totals 16 residues. V lost 3 bases and J 1 base, leaving 10 bases between the germline ends. The CDR3 reads CASSIARSSGANVLTF. The CDR3 region has the DNA TGTGCCAGTAGTATCGCTCGCAGTTCTGGGGCCAACGTCCTGACTTTC. The whole variable domain, filled in from reference TRBV19 and TRBJ2-6, reads DGGITQSPKYLFRKEGQNVTLSCEQNLNHDAMYWYRQDPGQGLRLIYYSQIVNDFQKGDIAEGYSVSREKKESFPLTVTSAQKNPTAFYLCASSIARSSGANVLTFGAGSRLTVL.

The chain recombines TRBV6-5 with TRBJ2-7; TRBD1 might be the D (5 bases). CDR1 is MNHEY and CDR2 is SVGAGI in the germline V gene. The CDR3 is 15 residues long. Trimming removed 7 bases at V and 0 bases at J, with 16 bases between. CDR3 protein: CASTDDSKFSYEQYV. In DNA, the CDR3 is TGTGCCAGCACCGACGACAGTAAATTCTCCTACGAGCAGTACGTC.

The chain uses TRBV5-1 and TRBJ2-5, with D tentatively TRBD1 (6 bases). V was shortened by 0 bases and J by 0 bases, with 9 bases between the two germline ends. The CDR3 runs to 15 residues. CDR1 is SGHRS and CDR2 is YFSETQ in the germline V gene. CDR3 DNA: TGCGCCAGCAGCTTGGGGGACACTTACCAAGAGACCCAGTACTTC. This sequence encodes CASSLGDTYQETQYF.

This sequence joins TRBV4-3 and TRBJ1-1, with no clear D. Germline loops: CDR1 LGHNA, CDR2 YSLEER. Trimming left V 0 bases short and J 7 bases short, with 9 bases between. The CDR3 spans 13 residues. CDR3 DNA sequence: TGCGCCAGCAGCCAAGAGATCCACAGTGAAGCTTTCTTT. Translated: CASSQEIHSEAFF.